This T cell receptor (beta chain) was sequenced in a study of control samples from healthy donors and cancer patients. The data were produced by immunoSEQ multiplex PCR, yet TCRdb's version contains in-frame clones alone and is incomplete. The top ten hold about 13% of the sample, which has roughly 100,000 clones, about four fifths seen once. This clonotype was sampled from a woman aged 50 to 60 in good health. What was sequenced was blood.

The CDR3 protein is CAWSHDGYTF. The CDR3 region has the DNA TGTGCCTGGAGTCACGATGGCTACACCTTC. V and J are TRBV30 and TRBJ1-2, with D uncertain. V lost 2 bases, J lost 6 bases, and 4 bases lay in between. Germline V gene data show CDR1 as GTSNPN and CDR2 as SVGIG (reference sequence). This CDR3 has 10 amino acids.